Presented here are 9 T cell receptor beta chains from one specimen sequenced in a study of blood T cell repertoires in COVID-19. Measured with immunoSEQ multiplex PCR; TCRdb has only the in-frame clones, and not every one. The sample holds tens of thousands of clones, roughly 86% seen once. Material: peripheral blood. The source of these receptors is a human donor with active COVID-19. The donor label of this sample is uncertain.

This rearrangement joins TRBV13 to TRBJ1-3; possibly TRBD1 for D (5 bases). The CDR3 length is 14 residues. The V gene lost 5 bases and the J gene lost 2 bases, with 10 bases spanning the gap. From germline, CDR1 is PRHDT and CDR2 FYEKMQ (reference sequence). The CDR3 nucleotides are TGTGCCAGCAGCCCGCGGACAACTGGAAACACCATATATTTT. It yields the protein CASSPRTTGNTIYF.

The chain employs TRBV19 and TRBJ2-7; D is undetermined. V lost 0 bases and J lost 0, with 9 bases in between. The V gene's germline CDR1 is LNHDA and CDR2 SQIVND (reference sequence). The CDR3 is 15 amino acids. CDR3 coding DNA: TGTGCCAGTAGTATAGACACGGGTCTCTCCTACGAGCAGTACTTC. Translated: CASSIDTGLSYEQYF.

The rearrangement uses TRBV3-1 (or the pseudogene TRBV3-2) and TRBJ1-6, with 8 bases that match TRBD1. Unmatched junction bases numbered 8, after V lost 4 bases and J lost 9 bases. The CDR3 totals 15 residues. Germline lookup yields CDR1 LGHDT and CDR2 YNNKEL (reference sequence). CDR3 bases: TGTGCCAGCAGCCCCTCCCAGGGGGCAAGTTCACCCCTCCACTTT. As protein: CASSPSQGASSPLHF.

This chain connects TRBV28 to TRBJ1-2; TRBD1 agrees at 8 bases. This CDR3 contains 14 residues. CDR1 is MDHEN, CDR2 SYDVKM, per germline. Trimming cost V 1 base and J 7 bases; bases outside gene matches: 5. The CDR3 DNA reads as TGTGCCAGCAGTTTATCCGCAGGGGGCGGTGGCTACACCTTC. This gives the protein CASSLSAGGGGYTF.

Here the CDR3 reads CASSRVGTGGNSPLHF. The CDR3 nucleotides read TGTGCCAGCAGCCGCGTAGGGACAGGGGGAAATTCACCCCTCCACTTT. The rearrangement joins TRBV3-1 (or the pseudogene TRBV3-2) to TRBJ1-6; 11 nucleotides line up with TRBD1. From germline, CDR1 is LGHDT and CDR2 YNNKEL (reference sequence). With 4 bases clipped from V and 7 bases from J, the junction kept 6 bases outside the gene matches. The CDR3 is 16 amino acids.

V and J are TRBV28 and TRBJ2-2; TRBD1 might be the D (6 bases). Trimming took 5 bases from V and 0 from J, leaving 22 bases between them. The CDR3 extends over 19 amino acids. Germline-derived CDR1 and CDR2 are MDHEN and SYDVKM. The CDR3 coding sequence is TGTGCCAGCAGTCTTTCACAGGGAGCCGCTGGAGCGAACACCGGGGAGCTGTTTTTT. As protein: CASSLSQGAAGANTGELFF. The full variable domain, with the rest looked up from reference TRBV28 and TRBJ2-2, is DVKVTQSSRYLVKRTGEKVFLECVQDMDHENMFWYRQDPGLGLRLIYFSYDVKMKEKGDIPEGYSVSREKKERFSLILESASTNQTSMYLCASSLSQGAAGANTGELFFGEGSRLTVL.

The chain carries TRBV28 and TRBJ2-1, with a tentative D call TRBD2 (5 bases). Germline V gene sequence: CDR1 MDHEN, CDR2 SYDVKM. Between the trimmed V and J ends, which lost 5 bases and 10 bases, there was a span of 24 bases. The CDR3 covers 16 residues. The CDR3 reads CASSPLGRGPLREQFF. CDR3 in DNA: TGTGCCAGCAGTCCTCTAGGGAGAGGGCCGCTTCGGGAGCAGTTCTTC.

The chain uses TRBV11-2 and TRBJ2-7, with D maybe TRBD2 (5 bases). Germline assignment: CDR1 SGHAT and CDR2 FQNNGV. There are 15 residues in the CDR3. V was pared by 1 base and J by 5 bases, with 15 bases between. CDR3 in DNA: TGTGCCAGCAGCTTAGTAGAGGGCCGTATCGACGAGCAGTACTTC. Its translation: CASSLVEGRIDEQYF.

This chain joins TRBV18 and TRBJ1-3; D is uncertain. CDR3 length equals 13 residues. Trimming took 9 bases from V and 0 from J, leaving 9 bases between them. Germline V lookup: CDR1 KGHSH, CDR2 LQKENI. The DNA of the CDR3 is TGTGCCAGTCACAGTTCCTCTGGAAACACCATATATTTT. Protein: CASHSSSGNTIYF.